Each of the 26 T cell receptor beta chains below was sequenced from the same sample in a study of blood T cell repertoires in COVID-19 (dated by TCRdb to 2019 to 2021). The method was the immunoSEQ multiplex PCR assay. TCRdb provides this immuneACCESS table in a form limited to in-frame rearrangements. Some clones are lacking; in checked studies, under half of them reflect an unresolved V gene, and why the rest are absent is not known. The sample contains approximately 190,000 clones, approximately 79% of them found a single time. Roughly an eighth of the sample lies in the top ten. The sequenced sample consisted of peripheral blood. The receptors originated from a man aged 30 to 39 with active or convalescent COVID-19.

The chain recombines TRBV2 with TRBJ2-7; maybe TRBD1 (6 bases). The CDR3 covers 14 residues. The germline CDR1 and CDR2 sequences are SNHLY and FYNNEI. Trimming took off 4 bases at V and 3 bases at J, with 13 bases between the two ends. CDR3 amino acids: CASSATRDNYEQYF. The CDR3 DNA follows: TGTGCCAGCAGTGCGACCCGGGACAACTACGAGCAGTACTTC.

The chain links TRBV25-1 to TRBJ1-5, with a tentative D call TRBD1 (5 bases). This CDR3 has 16 amino acids. Trimming cost V 7 bases and J 7 bases, with 23 bases left between them. In germline, CDR1 is MGHDK, CDR2 SYGVNS. Here the CDR3 reads CASTGPEGRLFQPQHF. The DNA of the CDR3 is TGTGCCAGCACGGGCCCCGAGGGGAGGCTTTTCCAGCCCCAGCATTTT.

V is TRBV5-1 and J is TRBJ2-5; TRBD2 matches at 7 bases. The CDR3 spans 19 residues. V lost 6 bases to trimming and J lost 2 bases; unmatched junction nucleotides: 22. The germline V gene encodes CDR1 SGHRS and CDR2 YFSETQ. CDR3 nucleotides: TGCGCCAGCACCGCATATCCGAGCGGGGTCGCCGTCCAACAAGAGACCCAGTACTTC. Translated, it gives CASTAYPSGVAVQQETQYF. Looking up the rest from reference TRBV5-1 and TRBJ2-5 gives the full variable domain: KAGVTQTPRYLIKTRGQQVTLSCSPISGHRSVSWYQQTPGQGLQFLFEYFSETQRNKGNFPGRFSGRQFSNSRSEMNVSTLELGDSALYLCASTAYPSGVAVQQETQYFGPGTRLLVL.

The V and J genes are TRBV15 and TRBJ1-5; D ambiguous. Per the germline V gene, CDR1 is LNHNV and CDR2 is YYDKDF (reference sequence). The germline V and J ends were trimmed by 0 bases and 4 bases, with 10 bases remaining between them. CDR3 size: 15 residues. DNA for the CDR3: TGTGCCACCAGCAGAGACCCTAACCTGAATCAGCCCCAGCATTTT. Translating gives CATSRDPNLNQPQHF. Based on the CDR3 plus reference TRBV15 and TRBJ1-5, the full variable domain is DAMVIQNPRYQVTQFGKPVTLSCSQTLNHNVMYWYQQKSSQAPKLLFHYYDKDFNNEADTPDNFQSRRPNTSFCFLDIRSPGLGDTAMYLCATSRDPNLNQPQHFGDGTRLSIL.

This clone was observed a few times. The V call is TRBV5-6, the J call TRBJ1-4, with TRBD1 matching over 8 bases. The CDR3 runs to 16 residues. The trim removed 0 bases at V and 6 bases at J, leaving 7 bases unmatched. The germline V gene encodes CDR1 SGHDT and CDR2 YYEEEE. The CDR3 coding sequence is TGTGCCAGCAGCTTGGCCAGTCAGGGGGCGTATGAAAAACTGTTTTTT. It specifies CASSLASQGAYEKLFF.

Comments on this clone: A junction boundary mismatches the germline segment, possibly from a read error. The chain has TRBV28 and TRBJ1-5; 12 bases line up with TRBD1. The CDR3 length is 20 residues. From germline, CDR1 is MDHEN and CDR2 SYDVKM. This chain's CDR3 is CASSLSPGQGAGYSNQPQHF. CDR3 DNA sequence: TGTGCCAGCAGCTTATCACCGGGACAGGGGGCCGGGTATAGCAATCAGCCCCAGCATTTT.

V gene TRBV7-2 combines with J gene TRBJ1-1; 8 bases are a match to TRBD1. Trimming at V came to 1 base and at J to 5 bases, leaving 9 bases not matched to a gene. The CDR3 consists of 16 residues. Germline V gene sequence: CDR1 SGHTA, CDR2 FQGNSA. In DNA, the CDR3 is TGTGCCAGCAGCTTAGTGGGACAGGATGGGAAAACTGAAGCTTTCTTT. Its translation is CASSLVGQDGKTEAFF. The variable domain in full, completed from reference TRBV7-2 and TRBJ1-1, reads GAGVSQSPSNKVTEKGKDVELRCDPISGHTALYWYRQSLGQGLEFLIYFQGNSAPDKSGLPSDRFSAERTGGSVSTLTIQRTQQEDSAVYLCASSLVGQDGKTEAFFGQGTRLTVV.

This clone was observed once. V and J are TRBV21-1 and TRBJ1-1. TRBV21-1 is tagged as a pseudogene. The CDR3 consists of 12 residues. The DNA of the CDR3 is TGTGCCAGCAGCAAAGAAGCGGGTATAGCTTTCTTT. It translates to CASSKEAGIAFF.

CDR3 sequence reads: CASSEYVAEPQHF. The CDR3 DNA reads as TGTGCCAGCAGTGAGTACGTCGCGGAGCCCCAGCATTTT. The chain couples TRBV2 to TRBJ1-5; D gene uncertain. This CDR3 is built from 13 residues. Trimming pared 3 bases from V and 8 bases from J, leaving 11 bases between. Germline loops: CDR1 SNHLY, CDR2 FYNNEI.

J is TRBJ2-5 and V is TRBV11-2; 9 nucleotides agree with TRBD2. Trimming removed 6 bases from V and 2 bases from J; junction bases left unmatched: 4. Germline loops: CDR1 SGHAT, CDR2 FQNNGV. The CDR3 is 14 residues long. The CDR3 sequence is CASRETSGQETQYF. CDR3 DNA: TGTGCCAGCAGAGAAACTAGCGGGCAAGAGACCCAGTACTTC.

This clone was observed once. The chain carries TRBV28 and TRBJ2-7; D is perhaps TRBD1 (6 bases). In germline, CDR1 is MDHEN, CDR2 SYDVKM. The V and J ends lost 2 bases and 2 bases respectively, with 10 bases between them. CDR3 size: 14 residues. The CDR3 sequence is CASSLRTAAYEQYF. CDR3 coding DNA: TGTGCCAGCAGTTTACGGACAGCCGCCTACGAGCAGTACTTC. Using reference TRBV28 and TRBJ2-7 for the parts outside the CDR3, the full variable domain is DVKVTQSSRYLVKRTGEKVFLECVQDMDHENMFWYRQDPGLGLRLIYFSYDVKMKEKGDIPEGYSVSREKKERFSLILESASTNQTSMYLCASSLRTAAYEQYFGPGTRLTVT.

This chain joins TRBV3-1 (or the pseudogene TRBV3-2) and TRBJ2-2; D remains ambiguous. The length of the CDR3 is 17 residues. V lost 0 bases and J lost 2, with 13 bases in between. Per the germline V gene, CDR1 is LGHDT and CDR2 is YNNKEL (reference sequence). CDR3 sequence: CASSQESRSFNTGELFF. CDR3 nucleotide sequence: TGTGCCAGCAGCCAAGAATCGAGAAGTTTTAACACCGGGGAGCTGTTTTTT.

This clone turned up a few times. The chain carries TRBV2 and TRBJ1-1, with 8 bases identical to TRBD1. Trimming at V came to 4 bases and at J to 6 bases, leaving 13 bases not matched to a gene. Germline V gene lookup returns CDR1 SNHLY and CDR2 FYNNEI. This CDR3 has 16 amino acids. The CDR3 DNA sequence: TGTGCCAGCAGTGCCAGGACAGGGTCAGGGAGGGCTGAAGCTTTCTTT. Amino acid sequence: CASSARTGSGRAEAFF.

This chain joins TRBV19 and TRBJ2-7; no clear D gene. Germline assignment: CDR1 LNHDA and CDR2 SQIVND (reference sequence). The CDR3 runs to 15 residues. Trimming removed 1 base at V and 1 base at J, with 11 bases between. Written as DNA, the CDR3 is TGTGCCAGTAGTATAGCGAGCTCCCCGTCCTACGAGCAGTACTTC. Translation: CASSIASSPSYEQYF.

This clone was seen only a few times. The chain recombines TRBV6-6 with TRBJ1-2, with 7 bases that match TRBD1. Germline CDR1 is MNHNY and CDR2 is SVGAGI (reference sequence). The CDR3 length is 15 residues. V was pared by 2 bases and J by 4 bases, with 7 bases of the junction left unmatched. CDR3 sequence (DNA): TGTGCCAGCAGTTACCGACAGGGAGAAGCCTATGGCTACACCTTC. This translates into CASSYRQGEAYGYTF.

The chain couples TRBV3-1 (or the pseudogene TRBV3-2) to TRBJ1-2; D gene unclear. This CDR3 comprises 11 residues. CDR1 and CDR2 from the germline V gene are LGHDT and YNNKEL (reference sequence). Trimming pared 8 bases from V and 2 bases from J, leaving 6 bases between. The CDR3 reads CASGPNYGYTF. Here the CDR3 DNA reads TGTGCCAGCGGGCCCAACTATGGCTACACCTTC.

In nucleotides, the CDR3 is TGTGCCAGCTCTCCATCACAGGGGAGGAGAGAGACCCAGTACTTC. Its translation is CASSPSQGRRETQYF. J is TRBJ2-5 and V is TRBV18; D is possibly TRBD1 (7 bases). The CDR3 is 15 amino acids. Germline CDR1 is KGHSH and CDR2 is LQKENI. The V end was cut by 6 bases, the J end by 4 bases, with 18 bases between.

Written as DNA, the CDR3 is TGTGCCAGCAGCCCTAGTGGCGGTGGCGCCTACGAGCAGTACTTC. It yields the protein CASSPSGGGAYEQYF. The chain couples TRBV27 to TRBJ2-7; D gene uncertain. This CDR3 has 15 residues. Trimming removed 6 bases at V and 2 bases at J, with 17 bases between. The germline V gene encodes CDR1 MNHEY and CDR2 SMNVEV (reference sequence).

The gene calls are TRBV27 and TRBJ1-2; TRBD1 agrees at 9 bases. The V gene end was trimmed by 5 bases and the J gene end by 7 bases; junction bases not matched to a gene: 8. The CDR3 extends over 14 amino acids. CDR1 is MNHEY, CDR2 SMNVEV, per germline (reference sequence). Written as DNA, the CDR3 is TGTGCCAGCAGTGTTACTCGACAGGGGGTTGGCTACACCTTC. It codes for CASSVTRQGVGYTF.

Notes on this clone: The junction departs from germline at one end; a sequencing error may be responsible. The genes are TRBV7-7 and TRBJ2-1; 10 nucleotides line up with TRBD1. The V gene's germline CDR1 is SSHAT and CDR2 FNYEAQ (reference sequence). This CDR3 spans 15 amino acids. CDR3 loop: CASSLGQGGINEQFF. CDR3 DNA: TGTGCTAGCAGCTTAGGACAGGGGGGTATCAATGAGCAGTTCTTC.

The rearrangement joins TRBV28 to TRBJ1-1, with 8 bases matching TRBD1. With 4 bases clipped from V and 5 bases from J, the junction kept 18 bases outside the gene matches. Germline-derived CDR1 and CDR2 are MDHEN and SYDVKM. The CDR3 is 18 residues long. DNA for the CDR3: TGTGCCAGCAGTTCCGCCCGTGGGAGGACAGGGAGGGGTACTGAAGCTTTCTTT. Its protein product is CASSSARGRTGRGTEAFF.

The rearrangement links TRBV4-1 to TRBJ2-5, with D perhaps TRBD2 (5 bases). V was pared by 3 bases and J by 5 bases, with 13 bases between. The CDR3 spans 14 residues. Germline CDR1 and CDR2: MGHRA and YSYEKL. CDR3 in DNA: TGCGCCAGCAGCCACTCTGAGGGCGGGGAGACCCAGTACTTC. Residues: CASSHSEGGETQYF.

The chain is built from TRBV5-4 and TRBJ1-4; 9 bases map to TRBD1. The CDR3 spans 14 residues. CDR1 is SGHNT, CDR2 YYREEE, per germline (reference sequence). The ends lost 2 bases at V and 7 bases at J; junction bases unmatched: 3. In DNA form, the CDR3 reads TGTGCCAGCAGCTTACAGGGGGCCGGTGAAAAACTGTTTTTT. Residues: CASSLQGAGEKLFF.

This clone was counted between two and nine times. CDR3 sequence: CASTPDRRAKNQPQHF. As DNA, the CDR3 is TGTGCCAGTACCCCGGACAGGCGAGCCAAAAATCAGCCCCAGCATTTT. The V gene is TRBV19, the J gene TRBJ1-5, with TRBD1 matching over 7 bases. The CDR3 totals 16 residues. V was clipped by 7 bases and J by 4 bases; unmatched bases: 13. Per germline, CDR1 LNHDA and CDR2 SQIVND (reference sequence).

This chain connects TRBV6-6 to TRBJ1-2, with 9 bases that match TRBD1. After removal of 6 bases from V and 2 bases from J, the junction contained 4 bases not matched to a gene. Looked up from germline, CDR1 is MNHNY and CDR2 is SVGAGI (reference sequence). The length of the CDR3 is 14 residues. The CDR3 loop is CASRDGQGNYGYTF. The CDR3, as DNA: TGTGCCAGCAGGGACGGACAGGGGAACTATGGCTACACCTTC.

For the CDR3, the DNA is TGTGCCAGCAGCTTAAGTGGCAGCTACAATGAGCAGTTCTTC. Protein: CASSLSGSYNEQFF. This chain uses TRBV7-9 with TRBJ2-1; D gene unclear. The CDR3 has 14 residues. Trimming stripped 2 bases from V and 3 bases from J, with 8 bases between. Germline CDR1 reads SEHNR; CDR2 reads FQNEAQ (reference sequence).